This TCR beta chain was sequenced for a study of OX40 agonist ivuxolimab in advanced cancers. The method was immunoSEQ multiplex PCR; TCRdb's version includes in-frame clones alone and lacks a portion of them. The table has around 60,000 clones, approximately 88% seen once. The V and J ends lost 8 bases and 6 bases, in that order; junction bases with no gene match: 10. The CDR3 runs to 14 residues. Germline CDR1 and CDR2: MGHDK and SYGVNS. The sequences come from CD4+ or CD8+ T cells sorted from blood, collected in a trial of the OX40 agonist ivuxolimab. The chain recombines TRBV25-1 with TRBJ2-1; TRBD2 aligns across 7 bases. This TCR was sampled from an adult with an advanced solid tumor such as melanoma, head and neck, liver or kidney cancer. CDR3 DNA: TGTGCCAGCGGGAGGGAGACCCCTAGCAATGAGCAGTTCTTC. It specifies CASGRETPSNEQFF.